The rows below give T cell receptor beta chains drawn from one sample of a study of beta chain features in type 1 diabetes. Method: immunoSEQ multiplex PCR; TCRdb's copy keeps in-frame clones and lacks some. The profile shows approximately 160,000 clones, roughly 8% of them singletons. Sample: central memory CD4+ T cells from blood. These TCRs come from a man aged 18 to 29 in good health. Each CDR3 is given with its conserved first and last residue. D genes are given only for firm matches. Size tells how often a clone was seen (once, few, many) or the class of an expanded clone, and some rows leave it out.

size | J | D | V | CDR3 | DNA
few | TRBJ1-2 | TRBD1 | TRBV11-1 | CASSRQGDYGYTF | TGTGCCAGCAGCAGACAGGGCGACTATGGCTACACCTTC
few | TRBJ2-7 | TRBD1 | TRBV18 | CASSPGQGLREQYF | TGTGCCAGCTCCCCGGGACAGGGGCTTCGCGAGCAGTACTTC
few | TRBJ1-6 | . | TRBV27 | CASSIRSAGDSPLHF | TGTGCCAGCAGTATACGATCGGCGGGAGATTCACCCCTCCACTTT
few | TRBJ1-2 | TRBD1 | TRBV5-8 | CASSTGQGGYGYTF | TGTGCCAGCAGCACCGGACAGGGGGGCTATGGCTACACCTTC
few | TRBJ2-7 | TRBD2 | TRBV6-5 | CASSPHTSGSNEQYF | TGTGCCAGCAGTCCCCATACTAGCGGGAGTAACGAGCAGTACTTC
few | TRBJ1-4 | TRBD1 | TRBV4-2 | CASSQVGTGGFTNEKLFF | TGTGCCAGCAGCCAAGTCGGGACAGGGGGTTTTACTAATGAAAAACTGTTTTTT
. | TRBJ2-1 | . | TRBV15 | CATSPTRYNEQFF | TGTGCCACCAGCCCAACTCGGTACAATGAGCAGTTCTTC
. | TRBJ2-7 | TRBD1 | TRBV4-3 | CASSPTGGSYEQYF | TGCGCCAGCAGCCCGACAGGGGGATCCTACGAGCAGTACTTC
few | TRBJ1-1 | TRBD1 | TRBV13 | CASSPWDRGPLNTEAFF | TGTGCCAGCAGCCCGTGGGACAGGGGGCCCCTGAACACTGAAGCTTTCTTT
. | TRBJ2-2 | TRBD2 | TRBV9 | CASSVSPGTSGSVGELFF | TGTGCCAGCAGCGTTAGTCCGGGGACTAGCGGGAGCGTCGGGGAGCTGTTTTTT
. | TRBJ1-1 | . | TRBV28 | CASRDTMNTEAFF | TGTGCCAGCAGGGACACGATGAACACTGAAGCTTTCTTT
many | TRBJ2-2 | TRBD2 | TRBV5-4 | CASSLAGAGGLNTGELFF | TGTGCCAGCAGCTTGGCGGGAGCGGGGGGGCTGAACACCGGGGAGCTGTTTTTT
few | TRBJ2-6 | . | TRBV4-2 | CASSSRGALRANVLTF | TGTGCCAGCAGCTCCCGTGGGGCTCTTAGGGCCAACGTCCTGACTTTC
. | TRBJ1-1 | . | TRBV20-1 | CSARLTPGTFF | TGCAGTGCTAGACTTACCCCGGGAACTTTCTTT